The 2 T cell receptor beta chains in this list originate from one sample, sequenced in a study of blood T cells in healthy people across ages (dated by TCRdb to about 2015). Receptor amplification or capture employed 5' RACE. Sequencing used an Illumina HiSeq 2500. The second PCR ran for about 7 to 11 cycles and used a J-beta primer mix along with a sample-barcoded 5' primer. TCRdb cleaned the public reads at Q25 with fastp, built clones with MiXCR and kept in-frame beta chains. Rows are unified per CDR3 protein, each entry keeping the most common DNA and genes. The sample table contains 1,100,000 or so distinct CDR3 sequences; only one count was recorded for 35% to 50% of them. The ten largest clonotypes hold about 19% of the sample. Sequences were obtained from blood. The receptors shown here come from a woman in her sixties in good health.

This clonotype was detected a few times. This chain joins TRBV5-1 and TRBJ2-1; 8 bases line up with TRBD2. The V segment lost 4 bases and the J segment 5 bases; nucleotides outside the gene matches: 11. This CDR3 is built from 16 residues. Germline values: CDR1 SGHRS, CDR2 YFSETQ. CDR3 bases: TGCGCCAGCAGCCCTCCCGAGCGGGAGTTTCACAATGAGCAGTTCTTC. Translated, it gives CASSPPEREFHNEQFF.

This clonotype was seen a handful of times. The V and J genes are TRBV12-3 or TRBV12-4 and TRBJ2-5, with a possible D match to TRBD1 (6 bases). CDR3 size: 12 residues. Trimming took off 4 bases at V and 7 bases at J, with 10 bases between the two ends. CDR3 sequence reads: CASSSTGRTQYF. DNA for the CDR3: TGTGCCAGCAGTTCTACAGGGCGGACCCAGTACTTC.